The rows below give T cell receptor beta chains drawn from one sample of a study of shared clonotypes between healthy human individuals. Repertoires were generated with immunoSEQ multiplex PCR, while TCRdb's copy carries only in-frame clones and drops some. The data show roughly 300,000 clones, more than 60% seen once. The sequenced material came from memory CD4+ T cells sorted from blood. All receptors derive from a man younger than 45 in good health. The CDR3 runs from the conserved cysteine through the conserved F or W. A D gene is named only where the DNA matches it firmly. Clone size appears in some rows only: once, few, many, or a class for an expanded clone.

D gene | J gene | V gene | clone size | CDR3 DNA | CDR3 protein
TRBD2 | TRBJ2-7 | TRBV29-1 | NA | TGCAGCGTTCGGGGGGAGGTCGGCTACGAGCAGTACTTC | CSVRGEVGYEQYF
NA | TRBJ1-4 | TRBV5-1 | NA | TGCGCCAGCAGCTTCTTCGGCGCCGATGAAAAACTGTTTTTT | CASSFFGADEKLFF
NA | TRBJ2-7 | TRBV6-5 | NA | TGTGCCAGCAGTAACAACATAGTCTACGAGCAGTACTTC | CASSNNIVYEQYF
TRBD1 | TRBJ2-7 | TRBV5-1 | few | TGCGCCAGCAGCTTAACAACCGGGACAGGGGTCCACGAGCAGTACTTC | CASSLTTGTGVHEQYF
NA | TRBJ1-2 | TRBV5-1 | NA | TGCGCCAGCAGCCCAGACTGGGGTGGCTACACCTTC | CASSPDWGGYTF
NA | TRBJ2-7 | TRBV5-4 | NA | TGTGCCAGCAGCTTGGCCAAAGGCTACGAGCAGTACTTC | CASSLAKGYEQYF
TRBD1 | TRBJ1-1 | TRBV11-3 | NA | TGTGCCAGCAGCCCAAGGACAGGGAATATGAACACTGAAGCTTTCTTT | CASSPRTGNMNTEAFF
NA | TRBJ2-1 | TRBV7-2 | NA | TGTGCCAGCAGCCCGGGGTCGATTATGAATGAGCAGTTCTTC | CASSPGSIMNEQFF
NA | TRBJ1-1 | TRBV4-3 | NA | TGCGCCAGCAGCCCACAGAACCCGGACACTGAAGCTTTCTTT | CASSPQNPDTEAFF
NA | TRBJ2-5 | TRBV29-1 | NA | TGCAGCGTCCAAACGGGGGGCGAGACCCAGTACTTC | CSVQTGGETQYF
NA | TRBJ2-7 | TRBV5-5 | NA | TGTGCCAGCAGCTTGCATCTACTCGAGCAGTACTTC | CASSLHLLEQYF
TRBD1 | TRBJ2-5 | TRBV11-2 | NA | TGTGCCAGCAGCTTATTTCCAGGGGGCTCGAAAGAGACCCAGTACTTC | CASSLFPGGSKETQYF
TRBD1 | TRBJ2-7 | TRBV18 | NA | TGTGCCAGCTCACCATGGACAGGGGGCGACGAGCAGTACTTC | CASSPWTGGDEQYF
NA | TRBJ2-2 | TRBV4-1 | NA | TGCGCCAGCAGCCGGGTAGCAGGTCCCGGGGAGCTGTTTTTT | CASSRVAGPGELFF